These 24 T cell receptor beta chains originate from one sample sequenced in a study of neurological immune-mediated disorders. TCRdb passed the 5' RACE reads through MiXCR, listing each CDR3 protein once. This repertoire shows tens of thousands of distinct CDR3 sequences, about 12% found once; its top ten account for around 11%. The sample taken for sequencing was PBMCs. These receptors were collected from an older woman with HTLV-1-associated myelopathy (HAM/TSP).

This clonotype was observed a few times. V gene TRBV11-2 combines with J gene TRBJ2-1, with D maybe TRBD2 (6 bases). V lost 0 bases and J 13 bases, leaving 19 bases between the germline ends. From germline, CDR1 is SGHAT and CDR2 FQNNGV. The CDR3 loop spans 15 amino acids. CDR3 bases: TGTGCCAGCAGCTTAGATTCCCCCGCGACTAGGGGCCAGTTCTTC. Its translation: CASSLDSPATRGQFF.

At least ten counts were recorded for this clonotype. This chain links TRBV20-1 with TRBJ2-1; D is unclear. The CDR3 length is 10 residues. In germline, CDR1 is DFQATT, CDR2 SNEGSKA (reference sequence). Between the trimmed V and J ends, which lost 5 bases and 5 bases, there was a span of 4 bases. The CDR3, as DNA: TGCAGTGCTGGCCACAATGAGCAGTTCTTC. This sequence encodes CSAGHNEQFF.

This clonotype was seen ten or more times. The chain is built from TRBV15 and TRBJ1-5; possibly TRBD1 for D (5 bases). V was clipped by 0 bases and J by 4 bases, with 10 bases between them. The length of the CDR3 is 15 residues. Germline CDR1 reads LNHNV; CDR2 reads YYDKDF (reference sequence). The CDR3 nucleotides are TGTGCCACCAGCAGAGATATGAGGGGAAATCAGCCCCAGCATTTT. Its protein is CATSRDMRGNQPQHF.

This clonotype occurred many times. J is TRBJ1-2 and V is TRBV20-1, with a tentative D call TRBD1 (6 bases). The CDR3 is 16 amino acids. Germline loops: CDR1 DFQATT, CDR2 SNEGSKA (reference sequence). Between the trimmed V and J ends, which lost 0 bases and 4 bases, there was a span of 18 bases. The CDR3 sequence is CSARDAGAIGTYGYTF. CDR3 bases: TGCAGTGCTAGAGACGCAGGGGCCATAGGGACCTATGGCTACACCTTC.

About this clonotype: Given a much more abundant clone one base away, this may be a read error. The genes are TRBV28 and TRBJ1-4, with 8 bases aligning to TRBD1. The germline gives CDR1 MDHEN, CDR2 SYDVKM. There are 14 residues in the CDR3. The chain's CDR3 is CDSSSGQGPEKLFF. The CDR3 region has the DNA TGTGACAGCAGTTCAGGACAGGGTCCTGAAAAACTGTTTTTT.

On this clonotype: At one end the junction does not follow the germline gene, possibly because of a read error. This rearrangement joins TRBV7-8 to TRBJ2-5; D unclear. The germline V gene encodes CDR1 SGHVS and CDR2 FQNEAQ. CDR3 length: 14 amino acids. CDR3 protein: CASSFNMGKETQYF. DNA for the CDR3: TGTGCCAGCAGCTTTAATATGGGGAAAGAGACACAGTACTTC.

This clonotype was seen at least ten times. The gene calls are TRBV4-1 and TRBJ1-2; D perhaps matches TRBD1 (5 bases). V lost 3 bases and J lost 0, with 5 bases in between. The CDR3 covers 13 residues. Per germline, CDR1 MGHRA and CDR2 YSYEKL. CDR3 sequence (DNA): TGCGCCAGCAGCCAGGGGGCTAACTATGGCTACACCTTC. It codes for CASSQGANYGYTF.

The rearrangement joins TRBV7-9 to TRBJ1-2; no reliable D call. The CDR3 is made up of 15 amino acids. Between the trimmed V and J ends, which lost 0 bases and 1 base, there was a span of 9 bases. CDR1 is SEHNR and CDR2 is FQNEAQ in the germline V gene (reference sequence). The CDR3 coding sequence is TGTGCCAGCAGCTTAGCTCCCAACTTTAACTATGGCTACACCTTC. It specifies CASSLAPNFNYGYTF.

This clonotype was seen at least ten times. This chain uses TRBV5-1 with TRBJ2-1; 14 bases are shared with TRBD2. Germline lookup yields CDR1 SGHRS and CDR2 YFSETQ. Unmatched junction bases numbered 13, after V lost 2 bases and J lost 0 bases. The CDR3 totals 21 residues. DNA of the CDR3: TGCGCCAGCAGCTTTGCAACCGGGACTAGCGGGAGAGGGACCTCCTACAATGAGCAGTTCTTC. It yields the protein CASSFATGTSGRGTSYNEQFF.

Concerning this clonotype: A clone one base away is much larger, so this may be a read error. The rearrangement links TRBV5-6 to TRBJ2-1, with 9 bases fitting TRBD2. CDR3 length: 15 residues. Per the germline V gene, CDR1 is SGHDT and CDR2 is YYEEEE. The CDR3 coding sequence is TGTGCCAGCAACTTGGAGAGACTAGCGGACAATGAGCAGTTCTTC. Its translation is CASNLERLADNEQFF.

This clonotype was picked up many times. The rearrangement joins TRBV2 to TRBJ2-5; 13 bases agree with TRBD2. Germline values: CDR1 SNHLY, CDR2 FYNNEI. With V trimmed by 4 bases and J by 5 bases, 10 bases remained unmatched. The CDR3 totals 17 residues. DNA for the CDR3: TGTGCCAGCAGTGCATGGGGGACTAGCGGGATCGGTGAGACCCAGTACTTC. It translates to CASSAWGTSGIGETQYF.

This clonotype was detected many times. This sequence joins TRBV4-1 and TRBJ2-5; no clear D gene. V was pared by 0 bases and J by 4 bases, with 12 bases between. The CDR3 is 15 residues long. CDR1 is MGHRA, CDR2 YSYEKL, per germline. CDR3: CASSQDGRVGETQYF. CDR3 DNA: TGCGCCAGCAGCCAAGATGGCCGGGTAGGAGAGACCCAGTACTTC.

The chain couples TRBV2 to TRBJ1-2; unclear D gene. Trimming took off 4 bases at V and 4 bases at J, with 7 bases between the two ends. Germline-derived CDR1 and CDR2 are SNHLY and FYNNEI. The CDR3 length is 12 residues. Written as DNA, the CDR3 is TGTGCCAGCAGTGTTAGCCTCTATGGCTACACCTTC. This gives the protein CASSVSLYGYTF.

This clonotype was found many times. The chain employs TRBV29-1 and TRBJ1-5; maybe TRBD1 (5 bases). V was cut by 7 bases and J by 2 bases, with 21 bases left in between. CDR1 and CDR2 (germline): SQVTM, ANQGSEA. The CDR3 has 16 residues. CDR3 protein: CSGECGGLVGNQPQHF. The CDR3 DNA sequence: TGCAGCGGAGAGTGCGGGGGTCTGGTGGGCAATCAGCCCCAGCATTTT.

This clonotype was detected ten times or more. The chain employs TRBV5-1 and TRBJ2-3; 12 nucleotides align to TRBD2. The CDR3 is 17 amino acids. Germline trimming cut 0 bases from V and 2 bases from J; bases unmatched to any gene: 4. Per germline, CDR1 SGHRS and CDR2 YFSETQ. The CDR3 DNA follows: TGCGCCAGCAGCTTGGAAGGACTAGCGGGAAACACAGATACGCAGTATTTT. It translates to CASSLEGLAGNTDTQYF.

The gene calls are TRBV10-3 and TRBJ2-7; D might be TRBD1 (5 bases). V was trimmed by 5 bases and J by 2 bases, leaving 16 bases between them. Germline-derived CDR1 and CDR2 are ENHRY and SYGVKD. This CDR3 is 15 amino acids long. The CDR3 sequence is CAISRLVKGTYEQYF. CDR3 nucleotides: TGTGCCATCAGTCGTTTAGTGAAGGGGACCTACGAGCAGTACTTC.

This clonotype was detected ten times or more. The chain links TRBV12-3 or TRBV12-4 to TRBJ1-4; D gene uncertain. The V end was cut by 5 bases, the J end by 5 bases, with 6 bases between. There are 12 residues in the CDR3. The CDR3 sequence: CASSNRNEKLFF. The CDR3 nucleotides are TGTGCCAGCAGTAACAGAAATGAAAAACTGTTTTTT.

This clonotype was observed at least ten times. The chain recombines TRBV5-6 with TRBJ2-1; 13 nucleotides align to TRBD2. This CDR3 has 16 amino acids. The germline V gene encodes CDR1 SGHDT and CDR2 YYEEEE. V shed 0 bases, J shed 4 bases, and the junction held 1 base outside the gene matches. The CDR3 coding sequence is TGTGCCAGCAGCTTGGAGGGACTAGCGGGGTACAATGAGCAGTTCTTC. This codes for CASSLEGLAGYNEQFF.

This clonotype has a count of ten or more. The chain recombines TRBV5-1 with TRBJ2-5; tentative D call: TRBD1 (5 bases). There are 14 residues in the CDR3. V gave up 4 bases and J gave up 0 bases, with 10 bases separating them. Germline CDR1 reads SGHRS; CDR2 reads YFSETQ. The CDR3 region is CASSVTGYQETQYF. The CDR3 DNA follows: TGCGCCAGCAGCGTCACAGGTTACCAAGAGACCCAGTACTTC.

This clonotype was detected many times. The genes are TRBV20-1 and TRBJ2-2; the D gene is possibly TRBD1 (5 bases). Trimming removed 1 base at V and 8 bases at J, with 8 bases between. The CDR3 loop spans 12 amino acids. Germline-derived CDR1 and CDR2 are DFQATT and SNEGSKA (reference sequence). This CDR3 is CSARGRVGELFF. CDR3 nucleotide sequence: TGCAGTGCTAGAGGCAGGGTGGGGGAGCTGTTTTTT.

This clonotype was seen ten or more times. The chain uses TRBV5-1 and TRBJ2-7, with 9 positions matching TRBD1. Trimming removed 0 bases from V and 5 bases from J; junction bases left unmatched: 6. There are 15 residues in the CDR3. The V gene's germline CDR1 is SGHRS and CDR2 YFSETQ. The CDR3: CASSLEGQGFDEQYF. CDR3 coding DNA: TGCGCCAGCAGCTTGGAGGGACAGGGTTTCGACGAGCAGTACTTC.

In its sample, this clonotype was seen many times. The J gene is TRBJ2-5, the V gene TRBV5-6; 7 positions match TRBD1. Per germline, CDR1 SGHDT and CDR2 YYEEEE. With V trimmed by 2 bases and J by 5 bases, 3 bases remained unmatched. CDR3 length: 13 residues. This CDR3 is CASSFDREETQYF. CDR3 bases: TGTGCCAGCAGCTTCGACAGGGAGGAGACCCAGTACTTC.

This clonotype has a count of ten or more. The J gene is TRBJ2-1, the V gene TRBV4-1; 7 bases agree with TRBD2. The CDR3 runs 16 residues. CDR1 and CDR2 from the germline V gene are MGHRA and YSYEKL. The trim removed 3 bases at V and 5 bases at J, leaving 10 bases unmatched. The CDR3 is CASSQMYDGTNNEQFF. Here the CDR3 DNA reads TGCGCCAGCAGCCAGATGTACGACGGGACTAACAATGAGCAGTTCTTC.

This clonotype was counted ten times or more. The gene calls are TRBV29-1 and TRBJ2-7; D is ambiguous. Germline V lookup: CDR1 SQVTM, CDR2 ANQGSEA. The CDR3 totals 14 residues. V was trimmed by 0 bases and J by 2 bases, leaving 11 bases between them. The DNA of the CDR3 is TGCAGCGTTGAAGATATACGCCGTCCCTACGAGCAGTACTTC. Its translation is CSVEDIRRPYEQYF.